This TCR beta chain was captured in a study of CD4+ T cells in melanoma. This CDR3 spans 16 amino acids. V trimming: 4 bases; J trimming: 4 bases; junction bases outside the gene matches: 12. Per the germline V gene, CDR1 is SEHNR and CDR2 is FQNEAQ (reference sequence). This table comes from immunoSEQ multiplex PCR, and its TCRdb copy is limited to in-frame clones, with some not included. The repertoire holds about 140,000 clones, with 92% as singletons. This clone was seen once. The rearrangement joins TRBV7-9 to TRBJ1-2, with 7 nucleotides matching TRBD1. The sequence was obtained from a human donor with melanoma. CDR3 DNA: TGTGCCAGCAGCTCAGGGGGACAGATGCTTTTCTATGGCTACACCTTC. Translating it yields CASSSGGQMLFYGYTF.